This T cell receptor beta chain appears in the sequencing data of a study of T cell changes during pregnancy in multiple sclerosis. The method was immunoSEQ multiplex PCR; TCRdb's version includes in-frame clones alone and lacks a portion of them. Here the sample spans approximately 96,000 clones, under 95% being singletons. Germline CDR1 reads SQVTM; CDR2 reads ANQGSEA. CDR3 size: 13 residues. J lost 6 bases, V lost 2 bases, and 7 bases had no gene match. The genes are TRBV29-1 and TRBJ2-7, with TRBD2 matching over 7 bases. The receptor was derived from a female donor in good health, enrolled as a control in a pregnancy study. The sequenced sample was peripheral blood, obtained after pregnancy. CDR3 in DNA: TGCAGCGTTGAACACTCCGGGAGGCCCGAGCAGTACTTC. Translation: CSVEHSGRPEQYF.